The clone carrying this T cell receptor beta chain has more than one count but fewer than ten. The data were taken from a study of T-cell reconstitution after alpha-beta-depleted transplantation in children. V lost 5 bases, J lost 0 bases, and 14 bases lay in between. The germline V gene has CDR1 MNHNS and CDR2 SASEGT. The CDR3 runs 16 residues. Unique molecular identifiers were used in preparing the TCRbeta library. MiXCR, applied by TCRdb to the PCR reads, yields one record per CDR3 protein. The sample lists about 690,000 distinct CDR3 sequences; roughly 15% were seen once. Sequencing used PBMCs from the stem cell graft donor, obtained from the stem cell graft. V gene TRBV6-1 combines with J gene TRBJ1-3; D is unclear. The sequence was collected from a human donor who donated a stem cell graft to a child with acute myeloid leukemia. The CDR3: CASSLTRGSSGNTIYF. The DNA for the CDR3 is TGTGCCAGCAGTCTTACACGGGGAAGCTCTGGAAACACCATATATTTT.